Below, 30 T cell receptor beta chains from the same sample are listed, as sequenced in a study of identical twins. TCRdb independently ran MiXCR on the 5' RACE reads; one entry per CDR3 protein. The data show approximately 300,000 distinct CDR3 sequences, just under 9.5% seen once. The same sample was also used in a study of yellow fever vaccine responses in identical twins.

The sample consisted of CD8+ T cells sorted from blood. These receptors originate from a woman aged 18-30 years in good health.

This clonotype has only a few counts. This chain links TRBV11-2 with TRBJ1-1; D is unresolved. The CDR3 length is 13 residues. With 0 bases removed from V and 3 bases from J, the gap between germline ends came to 5 bases. The germline V gene has CDR1 SGHAT and CDR2 FQNNGV. CDR3 sequence: CASSLDRDTEAFF. CDR3 coding DNA: TGTGCCAGCAGCTTAGATCGAGACACTGAAGCTTTCTTT.

The chain employs TRBV6-2 or TRBV6-3 and TRBJ2-7; D remains ambiguous. Germline V CDR1 and CDR2: MNHEY, SVGEGT. The CDR3 has 16 amino acids. Trimming left V 4 bases short and J 0 bases short, with 16 bases between. For the CDR3, the DNA is TGTGCCAGCAGTTCCCCCTCTCAGGAGAGCTCCTACGAGCAGTACTTC. Translated: CASSSPSQESSYEQYF.

There are a few counts of this clonotype. The chain recombines TRBV6-2 or TRBV6-3 with TRBJ2-7, with D perhaps assigned TRBD1 or TRBD2 (6 bases each). The CDR3 extends over 15 amino acids. With 5 bases removed from V and 3 bases from J, the gap between germline ends came to 17 bases. The germline V gene has CDR1 MNHEY and CDR2 SVGEGT. CDR3 protein: CASSEDGGYGYEQYF. Written as DNA, the CDR3 is TGTGCCAGCAGTGAGGACGGGGGCTATGGCTACGAGCAGTACTTC.

This clonotype appeared many times. J is TRBJ1-1 and V is TRBV25-1, with a possible D match to TRBD1 (6 bases). The germline CDR1 and CDR2 sequences are MGHDK and SYGVNS. V dropped 4 bases and J dropped 6 bases, with 12 bases sitting between them. The CDR3 length is 13 residues. The DNA for the CDR3 is TGTGCCAGCAGTGTAGGGACAAGCGCTGAAGCTTTCTTT. Translation: CASSVGTSAEAFF.

This clonotype was detected ten times or more. J is TRBJ2-7 and V is TRBV5-1; no clear D. Deletions cut 4 bases from V and 5 bases from J, with 10 bases between. The CDR3 loop spans 12 amino acids. The germline gives CDR1 SGHRS, CDR2 YFSETQ. CDR3 loop: CASSHNRDEQYF. DNA for the CDR3: TGCGCCAGCAGCCACAACCGGGACGAGCAGTACTTC.

The J gene is TRBJ2-7, the V gene TRBV7-2; D may correspond to TRBD1 or TRBD2 (5 bases each). V was clipped by 5 bases and J by 3 bases, with 17 bases between them. The CDR3 runs to 15 residues. The germline V gene has CDR1 SGHTA and CDR2 FQGNSA. DNA for the CDR3: TGTGCCAGCAGCAAAAGGACGGGACGTGACTACGAGCAGTACTTC. Protein sequence: CASSKRTGRDYEQYF.

This clonotype was observed at least ten times. The DNA of the CDR3 is TGTGCCAGCAGCTATTGGACAGACAGCACAGATACGCAGTATTTT. It codes for CASSYWTDSTDTQYF. The gene calls are TRBV11-2 and TRBJ2-3; tentative D call: TRBD1 (6 bases). Deletions cut 4 bases from V and 0 bases from J, with 11 bases between. Per the germline V gene, CDR1 is SGHAT and CDR2 is FQNNGV. The CDR3 is 15 amino acids.

The CDR3 nucleotides are TGTGCCAGCAGTGAAGATCCCGGGACTAGCGGCTACGAGCAGTACTTC. Translation gives CASSEDPGTSGYEQYF. The genes are TRBV6-1 and TRBJ2-7; 11 nucleotides line up with TRBD2. Trimming cost V 1 base and J 3 bases; bases outside gene matches: 5. The CDR3 consists of 16 residues. CDR1 MNHNS and CDR2 SASEGT come from the germline V gene.

This clonotype was seen repeatedly, ten times or more. The CDR3 DNA reads TGTGCCACCAGCAGACAGGGCTACGAGCAGTACTTC. Translating it yields CATSRQGYEQYF. The V and J genes are TRBV24-1 and TRBJ2-7, with 7 bases matching TRBD1. This CDR3 has 12 amino acids. Losses at the gene ends were 7 bases for V and 3 bases for J; bases not matched to a gene: 2. Germline assignment: CDR1 KGHDR and CDR2 SFDVKD.

This clonotype came up many times. CDR3 amino acids: CASSSGEAFF. In nucleotides, the CDR3 is TGTGCCAGCAGTTCTGGAGAAGCTTTCTTT. The V call is TRBV12-3 or TRBV12-4, the J call TRBJ1-1; unclear D gene. V lost 4 bases and J 8 bases, leaving 5 bases between the germline ends. CDR3 length: 10 amino acids.

This clonotype was seen ten or more times. The chain uses TRBV4-3 and TRBJ2-1; maybe TRBD1 (5 bases). CDR3 length: 18 residues. Germline lookup yields CDR1 LGHNA and CDR2 YSLEER. V was pared by 0 bases and J by 0 bases, with 15 bases between. CDR3 nucleotides: TGCGCCAGCAGCCAAGATCTTGGGGCGGTAAGCTCCTACAATGAGCAGTTCTTC. Translated: CASSQDLGAVSSYNEQFF.

This clonotype occurred many times. V usage is TRBV4-2 and J usage is TRBJ2-2, with D possibly TRBD1 on 5 matching bases. The CDR3 totals 13 residues. Germline V CDR1 and CDR2: LGHNA, YNFKEQ. V lost 0 bases to trimming and J lost 7 bases, with 6 bases between them. The DNA for the CDR3 is TGTGCCAGCAGCCAAGACCAGGGCGGGGAGCTGTTTTTT. This gives the protein CASSQDQGGELFF.

This rearrangement joins TRBV19 to TRBJ1-1; 7 bases align to TRBD1. V trimming: 5 bases; J trimming: 1 base; junction bases outside the gene matches: 7. The CDR3 has 15 amino acids. The germline CDR1 and CDR2 sequences are LNHDA and SQIVND (reference sequence). CDR3 loop: CASSFDREGNTEAFF. The CDR3 nucleotides read TGTGCCAGTAGTTTCGACAGGGAGGGGAACACTGAAGCTTTCTTT.

In nucleotides, the CDR3 is TGTGCCAGCAGGCATACTAGCGGGCCGTACAATGAGCAGTTCTTC. Residues: CASRHTSGPYNEQFF. The chain links TRBV3-1 to TRBJ2-1; TRBD2 aligns across 9 bases. CDR3 size: 15 residues. CDR1 is LGHDT, CDR2 YNNKEL, per germline (reference sequence). V shed 6 bases and J 4 bases; nucleotides not matched to a gene: 7.

This clonotype was seen a handful of times. The chain is built from TRBV7-9 and TRBJ1-3; D uncertain. CDR1 is SEHNR, CDR2 FQNEAQ, per germline (reference sequence). Trimming shortened V by 2 bases and J by 8 bases, and 10 bases separated the two germline ends. CDR3 length: 13 amino acids. DNA of the CDR3: TGTGCCAGCAGCTTACTGGGCGCGGACACCATATATTTT. Residues: CASSLLGADTIYF. Complete variable domain (other parts from reference TRBV7-9 and TRBJ1-3): DTGVSQNPRHKITKRGQNVTFRCDPISEHNRLYWYRQTLGQGPEFLTYFQNEAQLEKSRLLSDRFSAERPKGSFSTLEIQRTEQGDSAMYLCASSLLGADTIYFGEGSWLTVV.

This chain joins TRBV4-3 and TRBJ1-1; 7 positions agree with TRBD1. J lost 1 base, V lost 4 bases, and 9 bases had no gene match. There are 16 residues in the CDR3. Looked up from germline, CDR1 is LGHNA and CDR2 is YSLEER. The CDR3 protein is CASSPGPGGPNTEAFF. The CDR3 coding sequence is TGCGCCAGCAGCCCCGGACCAGGGGGTCCGAACACTGAAGCTTTCTTT.

The table lists this clonotype with a few counts. This chain joins TRBV10-3 and TRBJ2-7; D is tentatively TRBD1 or TRBD2 (5 bases each). The CDR3 is 13 amino acids. Trimming removed 4 bases from V and 2 bases from J, with 9 bases in between. Germline assignment: CDR1 ENHRY and CDR2 SYGVKD. CDR3 residues: CAISGGFAYEQYF. CDR3 sequence (DNA): TGTGCCATCAGTGGGGGGTTCGCCTACGAGCAGTACTTC.

This clonotype came up many times. V and J are TRBV5-1 and TRBJ2-7; D is possibly TRBD1 or TRBD2 (5 bases each). Trimming pared 4 bases from V and 0 bases from J, leaving 11 bases between. This CDR3 is built from 14 residues. The germline V gene encodes CDR1 SGHRS and CDR2 YFSETQ. CDR3 in amino acids: CASSPGTNSYEQYF. Written as DNA, the CDR3 is TGCGCCAGCAGCCCCGGGACCAACTCCTACGAGCAGTACTTC.

The chain combines TRBV7-3 with TRBJ1-6; a weak D match, TRBD1 (6 bases). The CDR3 is 14 amino acids. Trimming shortened V by 4 bases and J by 7 bases, and 11 bases separated the two germline ends. CDR1 is SGHTA, CDR2 FQGTGA, per germline. The CDR3 DNA is TGTGCCAGCAGCTCCACAGGGCTGAATTCACCCCTCCACTTT. Protein product: CASSSTGLNSPLHF.

There are a few counts of this clonotype. The V call is TRBV6-5, the J call TRBJ1-1, with TRBD1 as a possible D gene (5 bases). Germline-derived CDR1 and CDR2 are MNHEY and SVGAGI. Deletions cut 0 bases from V and 0 bases from J, with 11 bases between. This CDR3 is built from 16 residues. CDR3 in amino acids: CASSYSQAEMNTEAFF. The CDR3 DNA reads as TGTGCCAGCAGTTACTCACAGGCAGAAATGAACACTGAAGCTTTCTTT.

This clonotype occurred many times. The J gene is TRBJ2-7, the V gene TRBV7-9; TRBD1 might be the D (6 bases). V lost 6 bases to trimming and J lost 2 bases, with 14 bases between them. Germline values: CDR1 SEHNR, CDR2 FQNEAQ (reference sequence). This CDR3 spans 14 amino acids. Here the CDR3 DNA reads TGTGCCAGCAGTCACCGGGACACCCCCTACGAGCAGTACTTC. It translates to CASSHRDTPYEQYF.

This clonotype was counted ten times or more. The chain combines TRBV6-2 or TRBV6-3 with TRBJ2-3, with a possible D match to TRBD1 (6 bases). Looked up from germline, CDR1 is MNHEY and CDR2 is SVGEGT. The ends were cut back, 7 bases at V and 3 bases at J, with 20 bases in the middle. CDR3 length: 16 residues. As DNA, the CDR3 is TGTGCCAGCACCCTCAGGCCAGGGGAGAAGACAGATACGCAGTATTTT. It encodes CASTLRPGEKTDTQYF.

This clonotype appeared many times. V and J are TRBV7-9 and TRBJ2-1; TRBD2 matches 8 bases. Looked up from germline, CDR1 is SEHNR and CDR2 is FQNEAQ (reference sequence). V shed 4 bases, J shed 7 bases, and the junction held 9 bases outside the gene matches. CDR3 length equals 15 residues. The CDR3 DNA reads TGTGCCAGCAGCTCACTAGCGGAGGGCGAGAATGAGCAGTTCTTC. It is translated as CASSSLAEGENEQFF.

This clonotype was counted between two and nine times. V gene TRBV3-1 combines with J gene TRBJ2-5; TRBD1 matches 8 bases. Germline V CDR1 and CDR2: LGHDT, YNNKEL (reference sequence). V lost 2 bases to trimming and J lost 4 bases; unmatched junction nucleotides: 21. The CDR3 is 20 residues long. CDR3 region: CASSQFPGGQGAKGGETQYF. CDR3 DNA sequence: TGTGCCAGCAGCCAATTCCCCGGCGGACAGGGTGCCAAGGGAGGAGAGACCCAGTACTTC.

This chain links TRBV24-1 with TRBJ1-5, with D hard to call. Trimming shortened V by 2 bases and J by 7 bases, and 8 bases separated the two germline ends. The CDR3 loop spans 13 amino acids. CDR1 and CDR2 (germline): KGHDR, SFDVKD. The CDR3 region has the DNA TGTGCCACCAGTGATTGGGGTACCCAGCCCCAGCATTTT. Translated: CATSDWGTQPQHF.

The chain recombines TRBV6-6 with TRBJ2-7, with no clear D. The germline V and J ends were trimmed by 5 bases and 1 base, with 9 bases remaining between them. From germline, CDR1 is MNHNY and CDR2 SVGAGI (reference sequence). CDR3 length: 13 residues. CDR3: CASSDNLSYEQYF. The CDR3 DNA follows: TGTGCCAGCAGTGACAACCTGTCCTACGAGCAGTACTTC.

There are many counts of this clonotype. The chain recombines TRBV7-8 with TRBJ2-3; 10 bases map to TRBD1. This CDR3 has 16 residues. Trimming cost V 5 bases and J 4 bases; bases outside gene matches: 9. The germline V gene has CDR1 SGHVS and CDR2 FQNEAQ. CDR3 sequence: CASSQIDRGLSDTQYF. As DNA, the CDR3 is TGTGCCAGCAGCCAAATAGACAGGGGGCTTTCAGATACGCAGTATTTT. The full variable domain, completed using reference TRBV7-8 and TRBJ2-3, is GAGVSQSPRYKVAKRGQDVALRCDPISGHVSLFWYQQALGQGPEFLTYFQNEAQLDKSGLPSDRFFAERPEGSVSTLKIQRTQQEDSAVYLCASSQIDRGLSDTQYFGPGTRLTVL.

The chain joins TRBV7-6 to TRBJ2-3, with a possible D match to TRBD1 (6 bases). Germline V gene sequence: CDR1 SGHVS, CDR2 FNYEAQ. V lost 3 bases, J lost 0 bases, and 10 bases lay in between. The CDR3 length is 15 residues. The DNA for the CDR3 is TGTGCCAGCAGCTTTATGGGGGCGAGCACAGATACGCAGTATTTT. Its protein is CASSFMGASTDTQYF.

This clonotype occurred many times. This chain connects TRBV20-1 to TRBJ1-5; D gene unclear. There are 14 residues in the CDR3. Germline-derived CDR1 and CDR2 are DFQATT and SNEGSKA (reference sequence). V was trimmed by 8 bases and J by 0 bases, leaving 14 bases between them. CDR3 in DNA: TGCAGTACTCGGGCACTTTATAGCAATCAGCCCCAGCATTTT. Protein product: CSTRALYSNQPQHF.

This clonotype was counted only a few times. The chain joins TRBV28 to TRBJ2-1, with TRBD1 matching 9 bases. The CDR3 runs 14 residues. Trimming cost V 3 bases and J 7 bases; bases outside gene matches: 4. Germline values: CDR1 MDHEN, CDR2 SYDVKM. CDR3 nucleotides: TGTGCCAGCAGTTTCGGGACAGGGAGGAATGAGCAGTTCTTC. Translated, it gives CASSFGTGRNEQFF. Together with reference TRBV28 and TRBJ2-1, the CDR3 gives the full variable domain: DVKVTQSSRYLVKRTGEKVFLECVQDMDHENMFWYRQDPGLGLRLIYFSYDVKMKEKGDIPEGYSVSREKKERFSLILESASTNQTSMYLCASSFGTGRNEQFFGPGTRLTVL.